This T cell receptor (beta chain) appears in the sequencing data of a study of tumor-infiltrating lymphocytes in primary liver carcinoma. About the research overall: Subjects consisted of male and female patients aged 30 to 69 years.

Study-wide findings and caveats: Top-250-clone fractions were significantly higher in tumors than in blood (p = 0.039). Reduced overlap was seen in tumor-adjacent and tumor-blood pairs versus tumor region pairs.

TCR beta cDNA was prepared out of roughly 450 ng total RNA by means of a constant-region primer. Investigators got TCR beta libraries out of three nested multiplex PCR rounds, done with slightly modified ARM-PCR. A C-beta reverse primer was combined with TRBV1-TRBV30 forward primers in the first two PCR rounds, and each round had around 10 cycles. TCRdb used MiXCR to reprocess the multiplex PCR reads, holding one entry per CDR3 protein. The table has tens of thousands of distinct CDR3 sequences, 60% to 80% seen once. Germline CDR1 and CDR2: SGHAT and FQDESV (reference sequence). The CDR3 covers 14 residues. On this clonotype: Its specificity is unknown.

Scientists recovered RNA and DNA together from roughly 18-30 mg of unsorted bulk tissue. Input material: tumor-adjacent normal liver tissue. The rearrangement links TRBV11-1 to TRBJ2-7, with D perhaps matching TRBD2 (5 bases). The TCR comes from a woman aged 25 to 39 with primary liver carcinoma and hepatitis B virus infection. CDR3 sequence (DNA): TGTACCAACAGCTTAGCGAGGGCCTCCTACGAGCAGTACTTC. Amino acid sequence: CTNSLARASYEQYF.